One sample yielded the 15 T cell receptor beta chains listed below, sequenced in a study of sequential checkpoint blockade in melanoma. Treatment specified: randomized to nivolumab then ipilimumab (arm A) or the reverse (arm B). Only in-frame clones appear in the TCRdb table, and some are missing; sequencing was by immunoSEQ multiplex PCR. This sample yields about 13,000 clones, of which roughly a quarter are seen a single time; approximately 15% belongs to the top ten. The sequencing here drew on tumor tissue (inferred from file names), taken from a patient given nivolumab and ipilimumab in sequence. The source of these receptors is a human donor with melanoma.

In DNA form, the CDR3 reads TGTGCTAGTGGTTTGGCCCCCTTACTAGCGGGAGTGGAGGAGACCCAGTACTTC. It is translated as CASGLAPLLAGVEETQYF. The V and J genes are TRBV12-5 and TRBJ2-5; 11 bases agree with TRBD2. With 1 base clipped from V and 5 bases from J, the junction kept 12 bases outside the gene matches. The germline V gene has CDR1 LGHNT and CDR2 FRNRAP. This CDR3 has 18 amino acids.

The rearrangement links TRBV19 to TRBJ2-7; TRBD1 is a possible D gene (7 bases). There are 13 residues in the CDR3. Germline CDR1 is LNHDA and CDR2 is SQIVND (reference sequence). V gave up 5 bases and J gave up 1 base, with 9 bases separating them. CDR3 protein: CASSAGQSYEQYF. The DNA of the CDR3 is TGTGCCAGTAGTGCGGGACAGTCCTACGAGCAGTACTTC. Looking up the rest from reference TRBV19 and TRBJ2-7 gives the full variable domain: DGGITQSPKYLFRKEGQNVTLSCEQNLNHDAMYWYRQDPGQGLRLIYYSQIVNDFQKGDIAEGYSVSREKKESFPLTVTSAQKNPTAFYLCASSAGQSYEQYFGPGTRLTVT.

V is TRBV6-7 and J is TRBJ2-2; TRBD1 agrees at 8 bases. TRBV6-7 carries the ORF label, with uncertain function. V trimming: 2 bases; J trimming: 9 bases; junction bases outside the gene matches: 5. There are 14 residues in the CDR3. CDR3 in DNA: TGTGCCAGCAGTTACCCAGGACAGGGCCGGGAGCTGTTTTTT. This sequence encodes CASSYPGQGRELFF.

This chain connects TRBV5-1 to TRBJ2-2; D is unresolved. Per the germline V gene, CDR1 is SGHRS and CDR2 is YFSETQ. The CDR3 totals 16 residues. V shed 4 bases and J shed 0 bases, with 13 bases lying between them. The CDR3 reads CASSRRSVANTGELFF. DNA for the CDR3: TGCGCCAGCAGCCGACGTTCGGTCGCGAACACCGGGGAGCTGTTTTTT.

In its sample, this clone was seen many times. The genes are TRBV11-3 and TRBJ1-2; D unresolved. The CDR3 loop spans 15 amino acids. Germline V gene sequence: CDR1 SGHNT, CDR2 YENEEA. V lost 0 bases, J lost 2 bases, and 10 bases lay in between. The CDR3 DNA reads as TGTGCCAGCAGCTTAGAGCCGGGCGGGAACTATGGCTACACCTTC. It translates to CASSLEPGGNYGYTF.

This clone was seen only a few times. In DNA form, the CDR3 reads TGTGCCAGCAGTTCCGCCTATACCGGGACATACACCTACGAGCAGTACTTC. Amino acid sequence: CASSSAYTGTYTYEQYF. The chain couples TRBV28 to TRBJ2-7; D might be TRBD1 (6 bases). Trimming pared 4 bases from V and 2 bases from J, leaving 21 bases between. The CDR3 is made up of 17 amino acids. Germline CDR1 and CDR2: MDHEN and SYDVKM.

This clone is a singleton in its sample. This chain joins TRBV14 and TRBJ2-7; 8 bases align to TRBD1. CDR1 and CDR2 (germline): SGHDN, FVKESK. The V segment lost 0 bases and the J segment 6 bases; nucleotides outside the gene matches: 10. The CDR3 consists of 16 residues. CDR3 region: CASSQEVYRGAGEQYF. CDR3 coding DNA: TGTGCCAGCAGCCAAGAAGTGTACAGGGGGGCCGGCGAGCAGTACTTC.

This clone showed up just a few times. The chain couples TRBV4-1 to TRBJ2-3, with 8 bases matching TRBD2. Germline V gene data show CDR1 as MGHRA and CDR2 as YSYEKL. The CDR3 is made up of 15 amino acids. The J segment lost 0 bases and the V segment lost 2 bases, leaving 1 base of the junction unmatched. The CDR3 DNA sequence: TGCGCCAGCAGCCAAATAGCGGGAAGCACAGATACGCAGTATTTT. The encoded protein is CASSQIAGSTDTQYF.

This rearrangement joins TRBV4-1 to TRBJ2-1; 8 bases match TRBD2. The CDR3 length is 17 residues. V shed 0 bases and J 4 bases; nucleotides not matched to a gene: 8. Germline assignment: CDR1 MGHRA and CDR2 YSYEKL. This CDR3 is CASSQDTTGGAYNEQFF. The CDR3 DNA is TGCGCCAGCAGCCAAGATACCACGGGGGGGGCGTACAATGAGCAGTTCTTC.

This chain joins TRBV2 and TRBJ2-1; TRBD2 matches at 8 bases. V shed 6 bases and J 8 bases; nucleotides not matched to a gene: 6. The CDR3 length is 13 residues. CDR1 and CDR2 (germline): SNHLY, FYNNEI. The CDR3 bases are TGTGCCAGCAGAAGAGGGACTAGGGATGAGCAGTTCTTC. The encoded protein is CASRRGTRDEQFF.

The chain has TRBV19 and TRBJ2-1, with a tentative D call TRBD1 (5 bases). CDR3 length: 17 residues. V lost 6 bases to trimming and J lost 0 bases, with 18 bases between them. Germline V lookup: CDR1 LNHDA, CDR2 SQIVND (reference sequence). The CDR3 protein is CASSSGASTTSYNEQFF. The CDR3 nucleotides are TGTGCCAGTAGCTCTGGGGCTAGTACAACCTCCTACAATGAGCAGTTCTTC.

This clone has a handful of counts. The chain has TRBV12-1 and TRBJ2-2; the listed D gene, TRBD2, was not tested against the DNA. TRBV12-1 is termed a pseudogene. CDR3 length: 16 amino acids. The CDR3 is CASSFTRDIAYRELFF. The CDR3 DNA reads TGTGCCAGCAGCTTTACCCGGGATATAGCTTATAGGGAGCTGTTTTTT.

V is TRBV4-1 and J is TRBJ1-1; TRBD1 might be the D (6 bases). This CDR3 comprises 15 residues. Deletions cut 3 bases from V and 0 bases from J, with 11 bases between. Germline values: CDR1 MGHRA, CDR2 YSYEKL. CDR3 nucleotide sequence: TGCGCCAGCAGCCAGACGGACAGTCTGAACACTGAAGCTTTCTTT. Its protein product is CASSQTDSLNTEAFF.

The chain links TRBV7-7 to TRBJ2-5, with D unresolved. The CDR3 sequence is 14 residues long. Between the trimmed V and J ends, which lost 4 bases and 2 bases, there was a span of 11 bases. Germline V gene lookup returns CDR1 SSHAT and CDR2 FNYEAQ (reference sequence). In nucleotides, the CDR3 is TGTGCCAGCAGCTCGAGTGGGCAGCAAGAGACCCAGTACTTC. Residues: CASSSSGQQETQYF.

This clone has a handful of counts. This rearrangement joins TRBV11-3 to TRBJ2-7; 9 nucleotides line up with TRBD1. Germline CDR1 is SGHNT and CDR2 is YENEEA. The V gene end was trimmed by 5 bases and the J gene end by 2 bases; junction bases not matched to a gene: 10. The CDR3 sequence is 16 residues long. The CDR3 nucleotides are TGTGCCAGCAGCGTCGTAACGGGACAGGGACCCTACGAGCAGTACTTC. Protein: CASSVVTGQGPYEQYF. The whole variable domain, filled in from reference TRBV11-3 and TRBJ2-7, reads EAGVVQSPRYKIIEKKQPVAFWCNPISGHNTLYWYLQNLGQGPELLIRYENEEAVDDSQLPKDRFSAERLKGVDSTLKIQPAELGDSAVYLCASSVVTGQGPYEQYFGPGTRLTVT.